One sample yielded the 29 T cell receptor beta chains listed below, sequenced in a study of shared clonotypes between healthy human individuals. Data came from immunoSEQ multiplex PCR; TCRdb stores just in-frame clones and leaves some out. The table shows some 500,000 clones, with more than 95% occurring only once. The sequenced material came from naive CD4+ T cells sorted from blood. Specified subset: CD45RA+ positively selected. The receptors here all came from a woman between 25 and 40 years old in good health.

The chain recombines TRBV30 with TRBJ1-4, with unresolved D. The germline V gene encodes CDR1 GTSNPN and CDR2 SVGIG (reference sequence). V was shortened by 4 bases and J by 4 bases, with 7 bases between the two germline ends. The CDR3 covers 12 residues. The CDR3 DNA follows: TGTGCCTGGAAGTCACTTAATGAAAAACTGTTTTTT. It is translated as CAWKSLNEKLFF.

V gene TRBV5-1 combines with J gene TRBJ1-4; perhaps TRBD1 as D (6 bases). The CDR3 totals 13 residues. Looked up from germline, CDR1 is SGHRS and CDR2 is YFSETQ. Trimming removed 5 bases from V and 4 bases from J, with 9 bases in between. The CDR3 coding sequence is TGCGCCAGCAGTCGGACAGTTAATGAAAAACTGTTTTTT. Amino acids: CASSRTVNEKLFF.

This chain's CDR3 is CASSPVPGLAGGTDTQYF. CDR3 in DNA: TGCGCCAGCAGCCCTGTCCCGGGACTAGCGGGAGGTACAGATACGCAGTATTTT. The rearrangement joins TRBV5-1 to TRBJ2-3, with 15 bases fitting TRBD2. CDR1 is SGHRS and CDR2 is YFSETQ in the germline V gene. The V segment lost 4 bases and the J segment 3 bases; nucleotides outside the gene matches: 9. This CDR3 spans 18 amino acids.

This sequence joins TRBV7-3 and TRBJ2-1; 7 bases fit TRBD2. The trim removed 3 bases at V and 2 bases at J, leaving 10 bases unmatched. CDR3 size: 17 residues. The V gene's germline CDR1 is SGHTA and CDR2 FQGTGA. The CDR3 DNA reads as TGTGCCAGCAGCTTCCAACTAAAAGGGACTACCTACAATGAGCAGTTCTTC. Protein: CASSFQLKGTTYNEQFF.

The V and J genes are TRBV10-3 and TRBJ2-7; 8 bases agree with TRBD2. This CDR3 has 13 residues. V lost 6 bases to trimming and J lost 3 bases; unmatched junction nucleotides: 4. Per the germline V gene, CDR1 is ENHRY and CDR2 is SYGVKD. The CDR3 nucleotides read TGTGCCATCAGGAGCGGGAGTAACTACGAGCAGTACTTC. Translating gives CAIRSGSNYEQYF.

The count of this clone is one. The DNA for the CDR3 is TGCGCCAGCAGCTTGGTACTGAGCGACGCGGGCAGATCCTACGAGCAGTACTTC. Protein: CASSLVLSDAGRSYEQYF. This chain uses TRBV5-1 with TRBJ2-7, with D perhaps TRBD2 (5 bases). Germline assignment: CDR1 SGHRS and CDR2 YFSETQ. The V end was cut by 0 bases, the J end by 1 base, with 20 bases between. The CDR3 has 18 residues.

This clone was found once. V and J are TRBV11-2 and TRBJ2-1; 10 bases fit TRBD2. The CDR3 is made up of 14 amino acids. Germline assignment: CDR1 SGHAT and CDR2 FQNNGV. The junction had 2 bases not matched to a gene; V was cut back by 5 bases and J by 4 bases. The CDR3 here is CASSEGLAYNEQFF. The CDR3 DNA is TGTGCCAGCAGCGAGGGACTAGCGTACAATGAGCAGTTCTTC.

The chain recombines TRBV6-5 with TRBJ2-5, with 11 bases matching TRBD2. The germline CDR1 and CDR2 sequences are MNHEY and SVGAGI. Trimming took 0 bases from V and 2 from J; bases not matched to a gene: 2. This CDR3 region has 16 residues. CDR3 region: CASSYSWTSGQETQYF. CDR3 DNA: TGTGCCAGCAGTTACTCGTGGACTAGCGGGCAAGAGACCCAGTACTTC.

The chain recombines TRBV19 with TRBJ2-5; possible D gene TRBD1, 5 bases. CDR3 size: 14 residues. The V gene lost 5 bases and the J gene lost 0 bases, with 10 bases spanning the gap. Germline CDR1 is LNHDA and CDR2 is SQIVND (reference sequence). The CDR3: CASSPQGNQETQYF. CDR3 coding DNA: TGTGCCAGTAGTCCTCAGGGTAACCAAGAGACCCAGTACTTC.

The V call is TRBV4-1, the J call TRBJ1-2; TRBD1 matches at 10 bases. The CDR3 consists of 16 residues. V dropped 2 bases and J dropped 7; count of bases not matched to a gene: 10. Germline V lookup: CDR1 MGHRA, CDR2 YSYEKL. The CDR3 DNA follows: TGCGCCAGCAGCCAACCTCTGACAGGGGGCTCACGTGGCTACACCTTC. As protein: CASSQPLTGGSRGYTF.

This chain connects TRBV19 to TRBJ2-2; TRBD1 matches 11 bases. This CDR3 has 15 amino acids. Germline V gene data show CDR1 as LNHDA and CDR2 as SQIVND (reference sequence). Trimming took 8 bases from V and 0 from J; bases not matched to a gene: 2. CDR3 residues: CASWDRGANTGELFF. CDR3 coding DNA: TGTGCCAGTTGGGACAGGGGGGCGAACACCGGGGAGCTGTTTTTT. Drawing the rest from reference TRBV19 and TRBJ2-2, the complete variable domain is DGGITQSPKYLFRKEGQNVTLSCEQNLNHDAMYWYRQDPGQGLRLIYYSQIVNDFQKGDIAEGYSVSREKKESFPLTVTSAQKNPTAFYLCASWDRGANTGELFFGEGSRLTVL.

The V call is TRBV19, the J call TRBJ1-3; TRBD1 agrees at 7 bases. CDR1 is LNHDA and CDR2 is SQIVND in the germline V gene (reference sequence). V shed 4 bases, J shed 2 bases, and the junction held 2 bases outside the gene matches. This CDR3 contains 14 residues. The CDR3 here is CASSTTGAGNTIYF. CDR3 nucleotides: TGTGCCAGTAGTACTACAGGGGCTGGAAACACCATATATTTT.

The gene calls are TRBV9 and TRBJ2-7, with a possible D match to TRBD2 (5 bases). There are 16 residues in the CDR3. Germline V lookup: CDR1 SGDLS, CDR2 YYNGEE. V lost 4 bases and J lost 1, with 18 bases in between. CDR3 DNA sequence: TGTGCCAGCAGCTCACACGGAGAGGGTAGGTCCTACGAGCAGTACTTC. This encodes CASSSHGEGRSYEQYF.

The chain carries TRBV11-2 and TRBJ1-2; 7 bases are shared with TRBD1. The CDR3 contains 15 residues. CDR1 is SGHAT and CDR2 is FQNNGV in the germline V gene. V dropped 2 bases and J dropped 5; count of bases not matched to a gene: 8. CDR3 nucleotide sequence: TGTGCCAGCAGCTTAAGGACAGGCGCGAGGTATGGCTACACCTTC. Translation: CASSLRTGARYGYTF.

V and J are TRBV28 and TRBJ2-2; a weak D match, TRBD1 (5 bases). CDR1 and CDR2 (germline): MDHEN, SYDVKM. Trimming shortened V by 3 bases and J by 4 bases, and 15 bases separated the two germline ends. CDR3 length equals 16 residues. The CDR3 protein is CASSFRRAGRTGELFF. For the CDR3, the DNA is TGTGCCAGCAGTTTCCGCAGGGCAGGGCGCACCGGGGAGCTGTTTTTT.

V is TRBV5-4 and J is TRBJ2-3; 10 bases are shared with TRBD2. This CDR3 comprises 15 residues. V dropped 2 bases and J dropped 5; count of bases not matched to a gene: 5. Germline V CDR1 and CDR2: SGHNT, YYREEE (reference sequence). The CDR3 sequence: CASSFGTSEGDTQYF. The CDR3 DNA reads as TGTGCCAGCAGCTTTGGGACTAGCGAGGGAGATACGCAGTATTTT.

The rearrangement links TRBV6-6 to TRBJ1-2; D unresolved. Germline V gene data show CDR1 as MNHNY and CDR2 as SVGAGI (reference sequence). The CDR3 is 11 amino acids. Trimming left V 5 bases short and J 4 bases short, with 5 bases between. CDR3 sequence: CASSDVYGYTF. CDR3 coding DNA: TGTGCCAGCAGTGACGTCTATGGCTACACCTTC.

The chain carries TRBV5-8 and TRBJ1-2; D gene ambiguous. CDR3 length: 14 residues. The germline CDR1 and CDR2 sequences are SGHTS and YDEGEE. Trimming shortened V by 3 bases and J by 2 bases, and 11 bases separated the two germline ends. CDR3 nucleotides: TGTGCCAGCAGCTGGGGTGGAGGAAACTATGGCTACACCTTC. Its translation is CASSWGGGNYGYTF.

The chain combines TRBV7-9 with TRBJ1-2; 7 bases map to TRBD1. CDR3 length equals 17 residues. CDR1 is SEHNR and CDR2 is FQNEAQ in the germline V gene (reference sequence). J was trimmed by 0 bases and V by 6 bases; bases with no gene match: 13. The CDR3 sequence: CASRENVGTEANYGYTF. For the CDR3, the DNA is TGTGCCAGCAGAGAAAATGTGGGGACAGAAGCTAACTATGGCTACACCTTC.

The CDR3 reads CASSPSPDPKYNEQFF. In nucleotides, the CDR3 is TGTGCCAGCAGTCCCTCACCGGACCCTAAGTATAATGAGCAGTTCTTC. The chain links TRBV27 to TRBJ2-1; D uncertain. V was cut by 5 bases and J by 7 bases, with 21 bases left in between. The CDR3 spans 16 residues. Germline CDR1 reads MNHEY; CDR2 reads SMNVEV (reference sequence).

The CDR3 DNA is TGTGCCAGCAGTTTATCCTATAAACTTAGGAGGGTAACTAATGAAAAACTGTTTTTT. Translated, it gives CASSLSYKLRRVTNEKLFF. V is TRBV28 and J is TRBJ1-4, with unresolved D. Trimming removed 1 base from V and 1 base from J, with 19 bases in between. This CDR3 spans 19 amino acids. The V gene's germline CDR1 is MDHEN and CDR2 SYDVKM.

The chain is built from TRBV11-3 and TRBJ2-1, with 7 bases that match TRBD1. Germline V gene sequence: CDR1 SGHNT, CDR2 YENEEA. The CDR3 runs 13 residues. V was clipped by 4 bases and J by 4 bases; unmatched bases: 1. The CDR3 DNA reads TGTGCCAGCAGCTCGGGACAGTACAATGAGCAGTTCTTC. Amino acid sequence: CASSSGQYNEQFF.

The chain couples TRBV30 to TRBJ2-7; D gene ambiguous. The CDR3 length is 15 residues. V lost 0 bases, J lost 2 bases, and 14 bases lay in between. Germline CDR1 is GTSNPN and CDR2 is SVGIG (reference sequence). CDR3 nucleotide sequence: TGTGCCTGGAGTGTATTACCTGGCAGAGCCTACGAGCAGTACTTC. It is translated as CAWSVLPGRAYEQYF.

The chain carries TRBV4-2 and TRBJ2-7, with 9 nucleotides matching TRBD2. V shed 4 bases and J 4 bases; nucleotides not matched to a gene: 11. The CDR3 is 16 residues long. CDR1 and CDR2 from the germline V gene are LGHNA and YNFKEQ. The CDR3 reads CASSRGGGRAPYEQYF. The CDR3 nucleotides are TGTGCCAGCAGCCGAGGAGGCGGGAGGGCCCCATACGAGCAGTACTTC.

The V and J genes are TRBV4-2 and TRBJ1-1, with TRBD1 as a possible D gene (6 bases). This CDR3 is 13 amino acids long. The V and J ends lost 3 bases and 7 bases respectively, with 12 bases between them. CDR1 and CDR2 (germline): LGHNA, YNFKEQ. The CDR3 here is CASSHRRQVEAFF. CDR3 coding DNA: TGTGCCAGCAGCCACAGAAGACAGGTTGAAGCTTTCTTT.

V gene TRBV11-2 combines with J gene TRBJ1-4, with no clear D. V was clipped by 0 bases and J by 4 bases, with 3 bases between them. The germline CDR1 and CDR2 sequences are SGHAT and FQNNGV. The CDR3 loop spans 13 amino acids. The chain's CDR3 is CASSLDGNEKLFF. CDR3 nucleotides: TGTGCCAGCAGCTTAGATGGTAATGAAAAACTGTTTTTT.

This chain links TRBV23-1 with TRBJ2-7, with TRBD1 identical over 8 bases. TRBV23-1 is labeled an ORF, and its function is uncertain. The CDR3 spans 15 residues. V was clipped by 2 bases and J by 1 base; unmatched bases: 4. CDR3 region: CASSQGRDRSYEQYF. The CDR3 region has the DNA TGCGCCAGCAGTCAAGGACGGGACAGGTCCTACGAGCAGTACTTC.

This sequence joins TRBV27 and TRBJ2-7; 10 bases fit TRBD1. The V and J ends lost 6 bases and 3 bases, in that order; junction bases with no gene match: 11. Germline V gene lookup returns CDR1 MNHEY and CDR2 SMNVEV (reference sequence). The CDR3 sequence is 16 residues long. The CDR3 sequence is CASSWTGGNPIYEQYF. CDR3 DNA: TGTGCCAGCAGCTGGACAGGGGGTAATCCTATCTACGAGCAGTACTTC.

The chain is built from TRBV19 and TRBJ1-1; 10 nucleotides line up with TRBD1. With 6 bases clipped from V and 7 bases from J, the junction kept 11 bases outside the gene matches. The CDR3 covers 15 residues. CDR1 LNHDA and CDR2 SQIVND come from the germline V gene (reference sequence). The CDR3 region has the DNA TGTGCCAGTAGCCGGACGGACAGGGGGGGAGGTGAAGCTTTCTTT. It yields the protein CASSRTDRGGGEAFF.